This TCR beta chain was captured in a study of blood T cell repertoires in COVID-19. Original processing methods: Nucleated cell counts were estimated from reference gene primer amplification. The protocol was immunoSEQ multiplex PCR, while the TCRdb copy is restricted to in-frame clones and leaves out a portion. The V and J calls and clone size come from that table; D and trimming were worked out from the DNA. Of roughly 290,000 clones in the sample, approximately 89% were seen once. V was clipped by 1 base and J by 2 bases, with 15 bases between them. The CDR3 length is 16 residues. Germline V gene lookup returns CDR1 LGHNA and CDR2 YSLEER.

Input material: peripheral blood. V usage is TRBV4-3 and J usage is TRBJ2-7; TRBD1 is a possible D gene (6 bases). The clonotype comes from an older woman with acute or convalescent COVID-19. The DNA for the CDR3 is TGCGCCAGCAGCCAAGGAAGGGCAGGGGACGCCTACGAGCAGTACTTC. It codes for CASSQGRAGDAYEQYF.